A selection of T cell receptor beta chains follows, all from one sample in a study of OX40 agonist ivuxolimab in advanced cancers. The data were produced by immunoSEQ multiplex PCR, yet TCRdb's version contains in-frame clones alone and is incomplete. The sample holds more than 90,000 clones, about 80% seen once. The material was CD4+ or CD8+ T cells sorted from blood, obtained in a trial of the OX40 agonist ivuxolimab. The receptors originated from an adult with an advanced solid tumor such as melanoma, head and neck, liver or kidney cancer. Each CDR3 is given with its conserved first and last residue. The order of the fields is J gene, clone size, D gene, V gene, CDR3 DNA, CDR3 protein. The D gene is left open where the match is weak. A row's size may be missing; if present it is once, few, many or a size class.

j_gene: TRBJ2-7; abundance: -; d_gene: -; v_gene: TRBV6-5; CDR3nt: TGTGCCAGCAGTTACTCCGACACCTCCTACGAGCAGTACTTC; CDR3aa: CASSYSDTSYEQYF
j_gene: TRBJ1-1; abundance: -; d_gene: TRBD1; v_gene: TRBV5-6; CDR3nt: TGTGCCAGCAGCTGGGCACCGGGACAGGGGTCTGAAGCTTTCTTT; CDR3aa: CASSWAPGQGSEAFF
j_gene: TRBJ2-5; abundance: -; d_gene: -; v_gene: TRBV11-3; CDR3nt: TGTGCCAGCAGCCAAGGCGGGACAGCTCAAGAGACCCAGTACTTC; CDR3aa: CASSQGGTAQETQYF
j_gene: TRBJ2-2; abundance: -; d_gene: -; v_gene: TRBV2; CDR3nt: TGTGCCAGCAGTGAGGTGGAGGGGGCCACCGGGGAGCTGTTTTTT; CDR3aa: CASSEVEGATGELFF
j_gene: TRBJ1-2; abundance: -; d_gene: -; v_gene: TRBV15; CDR3nt: TGTGCCACCAGCAGTAATGTGGGGGGAAGCTATGGCTACACCTTC; CDR3aa: CATSSNVGGSYGYTF
j_gene: TRBJ2-7; abundance: once; d_gene: -; v_gene: TRBV30; CDR3nt: TGTGCCTGGAGTCAAGCGGCCAACACCTACGAGCAGTACTTC; CDR3aa: CAWSQAANTYEQYF
j_gene: TRBJ2-5; abundance: -; d_gene: -; v_gene: TRBV5-1; CDR3nt: TGCGCCAGCAGCTTGGTGCCAGGGCTCCAAGAGACCCAGTACTTC; CDR3aa: CASSLVPGLQETQYF
j_gene: TRBJ1-5; abundance: -; d_gene: TRBD1; v_gene: TRBV6-1; CDR3nt: TGTGCCAGCAGGACAGGGGGACTTAATCAGCCCCAGCATTTT; CDR3aa: CASRTGGLNQPQHF
j_gene: TRBJ1-4; abundance: -; d_gene: TRBD1; v_gene: TRBV6-6; CDR3nt: TGTGCCAGCAGTCCCGGGACAGGGCTGAATGAAAAACTGTTTTTT; CDR3aa: CASSPGTGLNEKLFF
j_gene: TRBJ2-6; abundance: -; d_gene: -; v_gene: TRBV15; CDR3nt: TGTGCCACCAGCAGAGGTTGGAGCTCTGGGGCCAACGTCCTGACTTTC; CDR3aa: CATSRGWSSGANVLTF
j_gene: TRBJ1-2; abundance: -; d_gene: -; v_gene: TRBV7-3; CDR3nt: TGTGCCAGCAGTCCGAACTACTCTCCTGGGGGCTACACCTTC; CDR3aa: CASSPNYSPGGYTF
j_gene: TRBJ1-6; abundance: -; d_gene: -; v_gene: TRBV19; CDR3nt: TGTGCCAGCCGAGACAGAGACAATAATTCACCCCTCCACTTT; CDR3aa: CASRDRDNNSPLHF
j_gene: TRBJ2-7; abundance: -; d_gene: -; v_gene: TRBV5-4; CDR3nt: TGTGCCAGCAACTCACCATCTATTACTTCCTACGAGCAGTACTTC; CDR3aa: CASNSPSITSYEQYF
j_gene: TRBJ2-7; abundance: -; d_gene: -; v_gene: TRBV19; CDR3nt: TGTGCCAGTTCGGTCAGGCCAGGGTCCTACGAGCAGTACTTC; CDR3aa: CASSVRPGSYEQYF
j_gene: TRBJ2-7; abundance: few; d_gene: TRBD2; v_gene: TRBV29-1; CDR3nt: TGCAGTGGAGGGACTAGCGGGCGCTCCTACGAGCAGTACTTC; CDR3aa: CSGGTSGRSYEQYF
j_gene: TRBJ2-4; abundance: -; d_gene: TRBD1; v_gene: TRBV28; CDR3nt: TGTGCCAGCAGTTTACTCTCGAGGGGGCCCAAAAACATTCAGTACTTC; CDR3aa: CASSLLSRGPKNIQYF
j_gene: TRBJ2-3; abundance: -; d_gene: TRBD2; v_gene: TRBV7-8; CDR3nt: TGTGCCAGCAAGGGACTAGCGGGGGGCACAGATACGCAGTATTTT; CDR3aa: CASKGLAGGTDTQYF
j_gene: TRBJ1-2; abundance: -; d_gene: -; v_gene: TRBV28; CDR3nt: TGTGCCAGCACGTGGGGTCGAAATGGCTACACCTTC; CDR3aa: CASTWGRNGYTF
j_gene: TRBJ1-2; abundance: -; d_gene: -; v_gene: TRBV9; CDR3nt: TGTGCCAGCAGCTCTAGTACCCGGGACTATGGCTACACCTTC; CDR3aa: CASSSSTRDYGYTF
j_gene: TRBJ1-2; abundance: -; d_gene: -; v_gene: TRBV6-6; CDR3nt: TGTGCCAGCAGTTACTCGACGGACGGAACGGGCTACACCTTC; CDR3aa: CASSYSTDGTGYTF
j_gene: TRBJ1-2; abundance: -; d_gene: TRBD1; v_gene: TRBV6-1; CDR3nt: TGTGCCAGCACCCTGGGGGGACAGGGGGAAAGGGGCTACACCTTC; CDR3aa: CASTLGGQGERGYTF
j_gene: TRBJ2-7; abundance: -; d_gene: -; v_gene: TRBV28; CDR3nt: TGTGCCAGCAGTTTCCCACCGCCTATTGGGACCACCTTCCTGTCCTACGAGCAGTACTTC; CDR3aa: CASSFPPPIGTTFLSYEQYF
j_gene: TRBJ1-1; abundance: -; d_gene: -; v_gene: TRBV18; CDR3nt: TGTGCCAGCTCACCTGCGTACGAGGGGGCTGAAGCTTTCTTT; CDR3aa: CASSPAYEGAEAFF
j_gene: TRBJ2-3; abundance: -; d_gene: -; v_gene: TRBV6-6; CDR3nt: TGTGCCAGCAGTTACCGGGTGGGCCGAAGCACAGATACGCAGTATTTT; CDR3aa: CASSYRVGRSTDTQYF
j_gene: TRBJ2-1; abundance: -; d_gene: -; v_gene: TRBV7-2; CDR3nt: TGTGCCAGCAGCTTAATTACAGCCTACAATGAGCAGTTCTTC; CDR3aa: CASSLITAYNEQFF
j_gene: TRBJ1-1; abundance: -; d_gene: -; v_gene: TRBV19; CDR3nt: TGTGCCAGTAAATGGAACACTGAAGCTTTCTTT; CDR3aa: CASKWNTEAFF
j_gene: TRBJ1-5; abundance: once; d_gene: -; v_gene: TRBV23-1; CDR3nt: TGCGCCAGCAGTCAATCCGTTAGCCAGGGCCTTCATCAGCCCCAGCATTTT; CDR3aa: CASSQSVSQGLHQPQHF
j_gene: TRBJ1-3; abundance: -; d_gene: -; v_gene: TRBV11-2; CDR3nt: TGTGCCAGCAGCTTGGGGGGGGCGCCTGGAAACACCATATATTTT; CDR3aa: CASSLGGAPGNTIYF